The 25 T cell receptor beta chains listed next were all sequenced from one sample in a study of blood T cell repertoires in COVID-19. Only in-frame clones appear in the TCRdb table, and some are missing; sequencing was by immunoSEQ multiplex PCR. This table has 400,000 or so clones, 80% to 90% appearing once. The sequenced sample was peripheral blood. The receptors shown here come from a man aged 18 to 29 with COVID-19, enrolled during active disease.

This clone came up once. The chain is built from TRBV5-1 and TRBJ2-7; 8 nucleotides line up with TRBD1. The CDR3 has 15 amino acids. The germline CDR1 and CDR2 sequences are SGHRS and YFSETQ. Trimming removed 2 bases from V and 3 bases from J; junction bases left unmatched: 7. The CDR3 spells CASSFGGRGLYEQYF. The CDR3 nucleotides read TGCGCCAGCAGCTTCGGTGGCAGGGGGCTCTACGAGCAGTACTTC. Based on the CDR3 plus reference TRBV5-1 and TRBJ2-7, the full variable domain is KAGVTQTPRYLIKTRGQQVTLSCSPISGHRSVSWYQQTPGQGLQFLFEYFSETQRNKGNFPGRFSGRQFSNSRSEMNVSTLELGDSALYLCASSFGGRGLYEQYFGPGTRLTVT.

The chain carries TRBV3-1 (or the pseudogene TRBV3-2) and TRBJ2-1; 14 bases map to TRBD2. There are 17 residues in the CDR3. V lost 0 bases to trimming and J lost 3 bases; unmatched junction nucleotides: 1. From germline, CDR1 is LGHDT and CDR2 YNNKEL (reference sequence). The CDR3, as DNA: TGTGCCAGCAGCCAAGAGACTAGCGGGAGGGTCTACAATGAGCAGTTCTTC. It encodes CASSQETSGRVYNEQFF.

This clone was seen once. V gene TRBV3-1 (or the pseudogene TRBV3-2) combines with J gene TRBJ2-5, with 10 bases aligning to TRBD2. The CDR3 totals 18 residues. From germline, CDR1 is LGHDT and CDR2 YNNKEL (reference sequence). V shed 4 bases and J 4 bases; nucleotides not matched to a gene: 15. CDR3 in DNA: TGTGCCAGCAGCCCCCCCCGACTAGCGGGTTACCAAGGAGAGACCCAGTACTTC. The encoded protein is CASSPPRLAGYQGETQYF.

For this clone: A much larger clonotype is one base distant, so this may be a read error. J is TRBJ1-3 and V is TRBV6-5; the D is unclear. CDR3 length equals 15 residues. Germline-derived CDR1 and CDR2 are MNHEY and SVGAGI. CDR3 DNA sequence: TGTGCCAGCAGTTACCGAGGGAGCTCTGGAAACACCGTATATTTT. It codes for CASSYRGSSGNTVYF.

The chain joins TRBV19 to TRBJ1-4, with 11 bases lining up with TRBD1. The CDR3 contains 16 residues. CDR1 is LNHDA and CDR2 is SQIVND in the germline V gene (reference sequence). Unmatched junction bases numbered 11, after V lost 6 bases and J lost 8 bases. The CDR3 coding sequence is TGTGCCAGTAGGACCGGGACAGGGGGATTCAGGGAAAAACTGTTTTTT. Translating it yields CASRTGTGGFREKLFF.

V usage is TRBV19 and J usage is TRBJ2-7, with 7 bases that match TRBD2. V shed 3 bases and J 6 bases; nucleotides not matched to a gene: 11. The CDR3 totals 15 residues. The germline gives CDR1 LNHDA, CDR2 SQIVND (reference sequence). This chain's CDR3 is CASSISAGEIGEQYF. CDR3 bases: TGTGCCAGTAGTATCTCGGCGGGAGAGATCGGCGAGCAGTACTTC.

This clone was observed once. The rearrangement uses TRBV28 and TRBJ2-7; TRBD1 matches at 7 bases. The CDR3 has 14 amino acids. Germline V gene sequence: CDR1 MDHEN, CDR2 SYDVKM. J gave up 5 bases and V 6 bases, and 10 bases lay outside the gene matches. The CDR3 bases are TGTGCCAGCAGGCCTACAGGGGCCGGAGACGAGCAGTACTTC. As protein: CASRPTGAGDEQYF.

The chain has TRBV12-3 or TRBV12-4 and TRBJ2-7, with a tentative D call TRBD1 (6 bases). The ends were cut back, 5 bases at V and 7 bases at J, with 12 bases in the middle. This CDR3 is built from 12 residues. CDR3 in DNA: TGTGCCAGCAGTGTTTTAGGGGGTGAGCAGTACTTC. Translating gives CASSVLGGEQYF.

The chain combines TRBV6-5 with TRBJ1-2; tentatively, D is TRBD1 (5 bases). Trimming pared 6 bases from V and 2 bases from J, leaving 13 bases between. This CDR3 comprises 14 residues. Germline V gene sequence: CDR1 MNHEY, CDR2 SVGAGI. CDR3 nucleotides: TGTGCCAGCAGAGACACCCCAGGGAACTATGGCTACACCTTC. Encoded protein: CASRDTPGNYGYTF.

In DNA, the CDR3 is TGTGCCAGCAGCTACAACCTAGCGGGGAGGACGAAAGAGACCCAGTACTTC. It translates to CASSYNLAGRTKETQYF. The rearrangement uses TRBV5-5 and TRBJ2-5; TRBD2 aligns across 9 bases. Germline CDR1 reads SGHKS; CDR2 reads YYEKEE (reference sequence). V lost 3 bases and J lost 3; bases outside the gene matches: 12. The CDR3 runs 17 residues.

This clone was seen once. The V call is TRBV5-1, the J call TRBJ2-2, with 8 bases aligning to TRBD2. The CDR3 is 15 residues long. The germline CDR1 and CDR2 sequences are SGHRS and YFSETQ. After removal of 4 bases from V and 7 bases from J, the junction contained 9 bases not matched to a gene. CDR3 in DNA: TGCGCCAGCAGCCTGGGCCCCGGGAGGGGCGGGGAGCTGTTTTTT. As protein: CASSLGPGRGGELFF.

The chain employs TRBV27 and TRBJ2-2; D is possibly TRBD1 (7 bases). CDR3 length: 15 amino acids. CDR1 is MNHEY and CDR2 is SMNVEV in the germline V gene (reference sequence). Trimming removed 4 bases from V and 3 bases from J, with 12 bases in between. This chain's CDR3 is CASSYGGQYTGELFF. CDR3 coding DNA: TGTGCCAGCAGTTACGGGGGACAGTACACCGGGGAGCTGTTTTTT.

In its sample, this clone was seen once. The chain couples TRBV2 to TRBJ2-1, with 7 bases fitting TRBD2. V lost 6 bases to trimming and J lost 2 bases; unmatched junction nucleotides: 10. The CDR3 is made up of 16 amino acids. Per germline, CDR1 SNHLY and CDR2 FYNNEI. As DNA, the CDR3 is TGTGCCAGCAGCGCCAGACTAGCCCAAGCCTACAATGAGCAGTTCTTC. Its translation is CASSARLAQAYNEQFF. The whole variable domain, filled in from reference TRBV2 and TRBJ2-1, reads EPEVTQTPSHQVTQMGQEVILRCVPISNHLYFYWYRQILGQKVEFLVSFYNNEISEKSEIFDDQFSVERPDGSNFTLKIRSTKLEDSAMYFCASSARLAQAYNEQFFGPGTRLTVL.

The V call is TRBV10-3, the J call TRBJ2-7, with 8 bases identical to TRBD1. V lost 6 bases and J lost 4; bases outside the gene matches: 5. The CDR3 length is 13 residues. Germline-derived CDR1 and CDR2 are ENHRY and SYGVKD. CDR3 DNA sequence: TGTGCCATCAGAGGACAGGGTCGATACGAGCAGTACTTC. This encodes CAIRGQGRYEQYF.

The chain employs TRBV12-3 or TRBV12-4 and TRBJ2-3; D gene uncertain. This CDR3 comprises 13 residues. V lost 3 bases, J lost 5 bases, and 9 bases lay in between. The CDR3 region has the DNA TGTGCCAGCAGTTTGCCAGGCCGAGATACGCAGTATTTT. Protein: CASSLPGRDTQYF.

The CDR3 reads CASSPSGARPYNEQFF. CDR3 nucleotide sequence: TGTGCCAGCAGCCCGAGCGGAGCGAGACCCTACAATGAGCAGTTCTTC. The chain has TRBV3-1 (or the pseudogene TRBV3-2) and TRBJ2-1; possible D gene TRBD2, 5 bases. CDR3 size: 16 residues. Trimming took 4 bases from V and 2 from J, leaving 15 bases between them. In germline, CDR1 is LGHDT, CDR2 YNNKEL (reference sequence).

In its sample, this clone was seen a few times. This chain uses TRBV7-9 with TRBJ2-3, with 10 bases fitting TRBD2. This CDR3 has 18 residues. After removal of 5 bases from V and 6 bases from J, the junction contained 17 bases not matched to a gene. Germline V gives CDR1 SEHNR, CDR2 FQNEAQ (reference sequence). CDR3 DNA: TGTGCCAGCAGCCCTTGGCGGGCTAGCGGGAGTCGAGGGGATACGCAGTATTTT. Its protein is CASSPWRASGSRGDTQYF.

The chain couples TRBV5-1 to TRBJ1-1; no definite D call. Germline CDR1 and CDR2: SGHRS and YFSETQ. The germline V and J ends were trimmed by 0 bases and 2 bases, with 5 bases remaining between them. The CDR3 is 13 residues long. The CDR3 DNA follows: TGCGCCAGCAGCTTGGCTCCTAACACTGAAGCTTTCTTT. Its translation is CASSLAPNTEAFF.

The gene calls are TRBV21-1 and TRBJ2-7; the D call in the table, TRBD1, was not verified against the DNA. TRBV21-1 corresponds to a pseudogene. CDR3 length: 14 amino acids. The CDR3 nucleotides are TGTGCCAGCAGCAAAGCGGAGGGGGCTGGGGAGCAGTACTTC. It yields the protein CASSKAEGAGEQYF.

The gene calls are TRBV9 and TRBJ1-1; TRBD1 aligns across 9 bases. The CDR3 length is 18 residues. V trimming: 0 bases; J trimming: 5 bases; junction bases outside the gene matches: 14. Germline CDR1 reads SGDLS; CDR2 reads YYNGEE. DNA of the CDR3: TGTGCCAGCAGCGTAGCTTCCGCACAGGGGGCGGGTGGGACTGAAGCTTTCTTT. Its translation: CASSVASAQGAGGTEAFF. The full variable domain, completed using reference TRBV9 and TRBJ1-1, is DSGVTQTPKHLITATGQRVTLRCSPRSGDLSVYWYQQSLDQGLQFLIQYYNGEERAKGNILERFSAQQFPDLHSELNLSSLELGDSALYFCASSVASAQGAGGTEAFFGQGTRLTVV.

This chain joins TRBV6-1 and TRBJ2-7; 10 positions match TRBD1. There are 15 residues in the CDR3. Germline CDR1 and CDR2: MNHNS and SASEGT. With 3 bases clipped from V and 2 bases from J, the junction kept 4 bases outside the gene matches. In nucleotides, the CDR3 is TGTGCCAGCAGTGAGACAGGGGGCACGACCTACGAGCAGTACTTC. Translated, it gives CASSETGGTTYEQYF.

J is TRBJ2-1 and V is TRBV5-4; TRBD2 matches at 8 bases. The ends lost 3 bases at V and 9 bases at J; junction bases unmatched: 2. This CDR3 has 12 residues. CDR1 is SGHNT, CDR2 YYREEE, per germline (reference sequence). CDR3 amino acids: CASSYAGGEQFF. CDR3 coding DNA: TGTGCCAGCAGCTACGCGGGGGGTGAGCAGTTCTTC.

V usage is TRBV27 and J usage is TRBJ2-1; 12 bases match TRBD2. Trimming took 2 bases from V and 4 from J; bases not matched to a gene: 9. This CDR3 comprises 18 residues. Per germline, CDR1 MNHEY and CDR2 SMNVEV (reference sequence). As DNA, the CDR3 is TGTGCCAGCAGTTTACTCGGACTAGCGGGGCCGGTTTACAATGAGCAGTTCTTC. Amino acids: CASSLLGLAGPVYNEQFF.

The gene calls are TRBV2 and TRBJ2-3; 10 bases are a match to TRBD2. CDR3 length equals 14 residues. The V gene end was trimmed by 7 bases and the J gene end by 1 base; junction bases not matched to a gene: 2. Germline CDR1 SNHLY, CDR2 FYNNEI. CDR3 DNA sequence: TGTGCCAGCAAGCGGGGGGGCGGCACAGATACGCAGTATTTT. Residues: CASKRGGGTDTQYF. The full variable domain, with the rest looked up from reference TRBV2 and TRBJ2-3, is EPEVTQTPSHQVTQMGQEVILRCVPISNHLYFYWYRQILGQKVEFLVSFYNNEISEKSEIFDDQFSVERPDGSNFTLKIRSTKLEDSAMYFCASKRGGGTDTQYFGPGTRLTVL.

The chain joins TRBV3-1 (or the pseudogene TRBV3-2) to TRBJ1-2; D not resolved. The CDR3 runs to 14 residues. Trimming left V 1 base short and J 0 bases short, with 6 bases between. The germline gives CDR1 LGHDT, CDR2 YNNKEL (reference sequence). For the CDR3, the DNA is TGTGCCAGCAGCCAAGGCAGTCCTAACTATGGCTACACCTTC. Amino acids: CASSQGSPNYGYTF.